The clone carrying this T cell receptor (beta chain) is medium-sized by share. What it binds is not known. TCRdb recomputed clones from the PCR reads via MiXCR. The sample includes around 24,000 clones, 20% to 25% seen only once; the top ten take 10% to 15%. Not a single patient had been given any form of treatment at any point before undergoing thyroid surgery. This record belongs to a study of metastatic and nonmetastatic thyroid tumors. Study in general: The comparison covered peripheral blood and tumor or nodule tissue in malignant and benign thyroid patients.

Study results and limitations: A significant increase in TCR beta diversity was reportedly seen in malignant thyroid tumors relative to benign nodules, in blood and tumor.

V lost 3 bases and J lost 2; bases outside the gene matches: 7. The CDR3 length is 18 residues. Germline values: CDR1 MGHRA, CDR2 YSYEKL. The TCR comes from a male donor with papillary thyroid cancer or a benign thyroid nodule (not recorded which). Some clones in this sample may be carry-over from other donors' samples. The chain is built from TRBV4-1 and TRBJ2-2; 12 bases line up with TRBD2. The sample consisted of blood. The CDR3 coding sequence is TGCGCCAGCAGCCATCTCCTAGCGGGAGGGCTTAACACCGGGGAGCTGTTTTTT. It yields the protein CASSHLLAGGLNTGELFF.